This T cell receptor (beta chain) was sequenced in a study of T-cell reconstitution after alpha-beta-depleted transplantation in children. During its preparation, the TCRbeta library received unique molecular identifiers. TCRdb itself ran the PCR reads through MiXCR, one entry per CDR3 protein. This table holds about 310,000 distinct CDR3 sequences, around 20% found once. Deletions cut 2 bases from V and 8 bases from J, with 9 bases between. Germline-derived CDR1 and CDR2 are ENHRY and SYGVKD. There are 12 residues in the CDR3. Here the sequenced sample was PBMCs, mostly from graft donor cells, taken 180 days after TCRalphabeta/CD19-depleted stem cell transplant. V is TRBV10-3 and J is TRBJ1-1, with a weak D call TRBD1 (5 bases). The source is a male patient between 10 and 17 years old who had a stem cell transplant for acute lymphoblastic leukemia, so the T cells may come from the graft donor. The CDR3 region has the DNA TGTGCCATCAGTGAGGGAGGGACCGAAGCTTTCTTT. Translated: CAISEGGTEAFF.